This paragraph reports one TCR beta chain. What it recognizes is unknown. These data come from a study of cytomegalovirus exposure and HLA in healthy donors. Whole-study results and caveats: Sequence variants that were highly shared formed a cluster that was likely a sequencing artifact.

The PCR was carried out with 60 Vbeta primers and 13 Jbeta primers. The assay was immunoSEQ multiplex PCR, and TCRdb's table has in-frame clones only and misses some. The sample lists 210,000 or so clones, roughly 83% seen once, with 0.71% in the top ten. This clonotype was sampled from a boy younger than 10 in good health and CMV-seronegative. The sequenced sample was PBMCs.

The CDR3 DNA reads as TGTGCCAGCTCACCACCATACGGGAGGGCGTACAATGAGCAGTTCTTC. It translates to CASSPPYGRAYNEQFF. V gene TRBV18 combines with J gene TRBJ2-1; 8 bases fit TRBD2. The CDR3 is made up of 16 amino acids. V shed 0 bases, J shed 4 bases, and the junction held 5 bases outside the gene matches. Looked up from germline, CDR1 is KGHSH and CDR2 is LQKENI.